Sequencing of this TCR beta chain was carried out in a study of blood T cell repertoires in COVID-19. The wider study: Sources were T cells, B-cell-depleted T cells, or PBMCs; the material itself was cDNA or gDNA.

Symptom resolution, clearance, or two negative PCRs marked donors in Cohort 3 as recovered. Using immunoSEQ multiplex PCR, the repertoire was profiled, and TCRdb retains in-frame clones only, with some absent. Of more than 350,000 clones listed, about 86% are singletons. Germline CDR1 MNHNY, CDR2 SVGAGI (reference sequence). The CDR3 length is 12 residues. Trimming removed 8 bases from V and 0 bases from J; junction bases left unmatched: 1. The chain uses TRBV6-6 and TRBJ2-7; 7 nucleotides agree with TRBD1. The origin of this receptor is a woman aged 50 to 60 who had recovered from COVID-19. Input material: PBMCs or T cells enriched from blood (not recorded which). CDR3 sequence reads: CASRDSSYEQYF. The CDR3 DNA is TGTGCCAGCCGGGACAGCTCCTACGAGCAGTACTTC.